Below are 22 T cell receptor beta chains sequenced from a single sample in a study of cytomegalovirus exposure and HLA in healthy donors. The primer mix had 60 Vbeta and 13 Jbeta primers. This table comes from immunoSEQ multiplex PCR, and its TCRdb copy is limited to in-frame clones, with some not included. Of about 120,000 clones listed, approximately 70% were seen once; the top ten hold less than 9.5%. Material for sequencing was PBMCs. The source of these receptors is a middle-aged woman in good health and CMV-seropositive.

The rearrangement joins TRBV4-2 to TRBJ2-3; 7 nucleotides line up with TRBD2. J gave up 2 bases and V 1 base, and 9 bases lay outside the gene matches. The CDR3 has 17 residues. Germline V gene sequence: CDR1 LGHNA, CDR2 YNFKEQ. CDR3 in amino acids: CASSQGLRLADTDTQYF. The CDR3 bases are TGTGCCAGCAGCCAAGGTCTTCGTCTAGCGGACACAGATACGCAGTATTTT.

V is TRBV4-2 and J is TRBJ1-1; 7 nucleotides line up with TRBD1. The CDR3 extends over 14 amino acids. After removal of 2 bases from V and 6 bases from J, the junction contained 6 bases not matched to a gene. Germline assignment: CDR1 LGHNA and CDR2 YNFKEQ. In nucleotides, the CDR3 is TGTGCCAGCAGCCAAACAGGGGCCTACGCTGAAGCTTTCTTT. Translation: CASSQTGAYAEAFF.

This sequence joins TRBV9 and TRBJ2-7, with 7 bases lining up with TRBD1. V was clipped by 0 bases and J by 0 bases; unmatched bases: 3. The CDR3 loop spans 15 amino acids. The germline V gene encodes CDR1 SGDLS and CDR2 YYNGEE. The CDR3 region is CASSVGQGLSYEQYF. The CDR3 nucleotides are TGTGCCAGCAGCGTAGGACAGGGTCTCTCCTACGAGCAGTACTTC. The full variable domain, rest sourced from reference TRBV9 and TRBJ2-7, is DSGVTQTPKHLITATGQRVTLRCSPRSGDLSVYWYQQSLDQGLQFLIQYYNGEERAKGNILERFSAQQFPDLHSELNLSSLELGDSALYFCASSVGQGLSYEQYFGPGTRLTVT.

V usage is TRBV29-1 and J usage is TRBJ1-1; 11 bases match TRBD1. The CDR3 length is 13 residues. The V segment lost 6 bases and the J segment 6 bases; nucleotides outside the gene matches: 6. Per the germline V gene, CDR1 is SQVTM and CDR2 is ANQGSEA. The CDR3 spells CSVPGQGGPEAFF. The CDR3 DNA reads TGCAGCGTCCCGGGACAGGGGGGCCCTGAAGCTTTCTTT.

The rearrangement uses TRBV28 and TRBJ2-7; no reliable D call. V lost 5 bases, J lost 2 bases, and 16 bases lay in between. Germline CDR1 MDHEN, CDR2 SYDVKM. CDR3 length: 15 residues. CDR3 residues: CASSPRQRPTYEQYF. In nucleotides, the CDR3 is TGTGCCAGCAGTCCCAGACAAAGACCCACCTACGAGCAGTACTTC. Complete variable domain (other parts from reference TRBV28 and TRBJ2-7): DVKVTQSSRYLVKRTGEKVFLECVQDMDHENMFWYRQDPGLGLRLIYFSYDVKMKEKGDIPEGYSVSREKKERFSLILESASTNQTSMYLCASSPRQRPTYEQYFGPGTRLTVT.

CDR3 DNA sequence: TGCGCCAGCAGTCGGAGGCAGACATTTTTTGAGCAGTACTTC. Protein sequence: CASSRRQTFFEQYF. The rearrangement joins TRBV23-1 to TRBJ2-7; tentatively, D is TRBD2 (5 bases). TRBV23-1 is recorded as an ORF, its role being uncertain. V lost 4 bases and J 7 bases, leaving 17 bases between the germline ends. CDR3 length: 14 residues.

Concerning this clone itself: Other DNA variants within this sample encode the same CDR3. V usage is TRBV6-1 and J usage is TRBJ2-2; maybe TRBD2 (7 bases). Trimming took off 5 bases at V and 5 bases at J, with 12 bases between the two ends. Looked up from germline, CDR1 is MNHNS and CDR2 is SASEGT. The length of the CDR3 is 14 residues. For the CDR3, the DNA is TGTGCCAGCAGTTCGGGGGGCTATACCGGGGAGCTGTTTTTT. Encoded protein: CASSSGGYTGELFF.

In its sample, this clone was seen a few times. The chain recombines TRBV7-9 with TRBJ2-7, with 8 bases matching TRBD1. The CDR3 runs to 17 residues. The germline CDR1 and CDR2 sequences are SEHNR and FQNEAQ (reference sequence). J lost 3 bases, V lost 0 bases, and 10 bases had no gene match. CDR3 sequence: CASSLAEMTGESYEQYF. The DNA of the CDR3 is TGTGCCAGCAGCTTAGCGGAGATGACAGGGGAGAGCTACGAGCAGTACTTC.

The chain is built from TRBV5-4 and TRBJ1-2; possible D gene TRBD1, 6 bases. V lost 2 bases, J lost 5 bases, and 22 bases lay in between. Germline values: CDR1 SGHNT, CDR2 YYREEE (reference sequence). CDR3 length: 17 residues. The CDR3 DNA sequence: TGTGCCAGCAGCTTCTTTCTGACAGGCCCAAACCTGTATGGCTACACCTTC. Amino acid sequence: CASSFFLTGPNLYGYTF.

The chain couples TRBV4-2 to TRBJ1-4; TRBD1 agrees at 8 bases. CDR1 is LGHNA and CDR2 is YNFKEQ in the germline V gene. The junction had 4 bases not matched to a gene; V was cut back by 1 base and J by 0 bases. This CDR3 has 17 amino acids. CDR3 coding DNA: TGTGCCAGCAGCCAAGGGACAGGGAGGACAACTAATGAAAAACTGTTTTTT. Protein product: CASSQGTGRTTNEKLFF.

The chain couples TRBV5-1 to TRBJ1-1; 8 nucleotides align to TRBD1. There are 15 residues in the CDR3. V dropped 2 bases and J dropped 5; count of bases not matched to a gene: 8. From germline, CDR1 is SGHRS and CDR2 YFSETQ. Written as DNA, the CDR3 is TGCGCCAGCAGCTTTACTCAGGGGGCGAGAACTGAAGCTTTCTTT. Protein sequence: CASSFTQGARTEAFF. Combining the CDR3 with reference TRBV5-1 and TRBJ1-1 gives the whole variable domain KAGVTQTPRYLIKTRGQQVTLSCSPISGHRSVSWYQQTPGQGLQFLFEYFSETQRNKGNFPGRFSGRQFSNSRSEMNVSTLELGDSALYLCASSFTQGARTEAFFGQGTRLTVV.

This sequence joins TRBV11-2 and TRBJ1-4, with 7 positions matching TRBD1. Germline CDR1 and CDR2: SGHAT and FQNNGV. This CDR3 comprises 14 residues. Trimming removed 5 bases from V and 7 bases from J; junction bases left unmatched: 7. The CDR3 DNA is TGTGCCAGCAGCCAAGACAGGGTTGGTGAAAAACTGTTTTTT. Protein sequence: CASSQDRVGEKLFF.

This chain joins TRBV27 and TRBJ2-7; 7 bases match TRBD1. The ends lost 2 bases at V and 2 bases at J; junction bases unmatched: 3. This CDR3 region has 14 residues. The germline gives CDR1 MNHEY, CDR2 SMNVEV (reference sequence). CDR3: CASSLIQGTYEQYF. The CDR3 DNA follows: TGTGCCAGCAGTTTAATACAGGGGACCTACGAGCAGTACTTC.

This chain connects TRBV7-8 to TRBJ1-1, with D uncertain. V was cut by 10 bases and J by 1 base, with 13 bases left in between. Germline CDR1 and CDR2: SGHVS and FQNEAQ. CDR3 length: 13 amino acids. The CDR3 loop is CATRLWSNTEAFF. The CDR3 coding sequence is TGTGCCACACGACTGTGGTCGAACACTGAAGCTTTCTTT.

The chain is built from TRBV5-1 and TRBJ2-7; 7 nucleotides match TRBD1. The V and J ends lost 0 bases and 6 bases, in that order; junction bases with no gene match: 9. In germline, CDR1 is SGHRS, CDR2 YFSETQ. The CDR3 consists of 15 residues. The CDR3 region is CASSLVVGGPPEQYF. DNA for the CDR3: TGCGCCAGCAGCTTGGTAGTAGGGGGCCCACCCGAGCAGTACTTC.

This sequence joins TRBV5-1 and TRBJ2-3; the D gene is possibly TRBD1 (5 bases). The germline CDR1 and CDR2 sequences are SGHRS and YFSETQ. The V gene lost 0 bases and the J gene lost 2 bases, with 10 bases spanning the gap. The CDR3 has 15 amino acids. CDR3 bases: TGCGCCAGCAGCTTGGAGGGGCCCACCACAGATACGCAGTATTTT. Translation: CASSLEGPTTDTQYF.

The chain is built from TRBV6-4 and TRBJ2-1; a weak D match, TRBD1 (5 bases). V was clipped by 7 bases and J by 5 bases, with 15 bases between them. The CDR3 is 14 residues long. Germline CDR1 MRHNA, CDR2 SNTAGT. CDR3 loop: CASTIWVGHNEQFF. CDR3 in DNA: TGTGCCAGCACCATTTGGGTGGGGCACAATGAGCAGTTCTTC.

This chain links TRBV11-1 with TRBJ2-7; TRBD1 agrees at 10 bases. The CDR3 extends over 16 amino acids. J lost 2 bases, V lost 5 bases, and 9 bases had no gene match. Germline assignment: CDR1 SGHAT and CDR2 FQDESV (reference sequence). CDR3 coding DNA: TGTGCCAGCAGCCCCCACGGTGGGACAGGGGCCTACGAGCAGTACTTC. Its protein product is CASSPHGGTGAYEQYF.

V is TRBV2 and J is TRBJ1-1, with 8 bases fitting TRBD1. Germline loops: CDR1 SNHLY, CDR2 FYNNEI. CDR3 length: 14 amino acids. Losses at the gene ends were 2 bases for V and 5 bases for J; bases not matched to a gene: 4. Here the CDR3 reads CASSERTGGTEAFF. Written as DNA, the CDR3 is TGTGCCAGCAGTGAACGTACAGGGGGAACTGAAGCTTTCTTT.

V gene TRBV2 combines with J gene TRBJ2-7; 8 bases fit TRBD2. CDR1 is SNHLY and CDR2 is FYNNEI in the germline V gene. CDR3 size: 15 residues. After removal of 1 base from V and 0 bases from J, the junction contained 2 bases not matched to a gene. This CDR3 is CASSEGGLASYEQYF. CDR3 nucleotide sequence: TGTGCCAGCAGTGAAGGAGGACTAGCCTCCTACGAGCAGTACTTC.

The chain recombines TRBV5-8 with TRBJ1-4; TRBD1 matches 9 bases. This CDR3 has 15 amino acids. Germline assignment: CDR1 SGHTS and CDR2 YDEGEE. V lost 0 bases and J lost 8; bases outside the gene matches: 5. CDR3 protein: CASSLGTGDNEKLFF. In nucleotides, the CDR3 is TGTGCCAGCAGCTTGGGGACAGGGGATAACGAAAAACTGTTTTTT.

The gene calls are TRBV6-5 and TRBJ2-5; maybe TRBD2 (5 bases). V lost 11 bases and J 5 bases, leaving 15 bases between the germline ends. The germline V gene has CDR1 MNHEY and CDR2 SVGAGI. The CDR3 extends over 12 amino acids. The CDR3 reads CAPRLARETQYF. CDR3 bases: TGTGCCCCGAGGCTAGCTCGGGAGACCCAGTACTTC.